The 13 T cell receptor beta chains reported below all come from one sample, sequenced in a study of T-cell memory formation after mild COVID-19. TCRdb called the 5' RACE reads again in MiXCR, with one record for every CDR3 protein. The table lists about 15,000 distinct CDR3 sequences, about a fifth of them singletons, with 55% to 70% in the top ten. Sequenced: PBMCs or a T cell subset sorted from them (not recorded which). These receptors came from a man aged 18 to 35 who had mild COVID-19 (a few samples of this study predate the infection). Cell type and time point are not known.

J is TRBJ2-4 and V is TRBV21-1; TRBD1 reflects the table's D call only, with no check against the DNA. TRBV21-1 is reported as a pseudogene. This CDR3 spans 16 amino acids. The CDR3 loop is CASSGPAMGRGDIQYF. As DNA, the CDR3 is TGTGCCAGCAGCGGCCCCGCCATGGGCCGCGGCGACATTCAGTACTTC.

This clonotype showed up many times. The V gene is TRBV12-3 or TRBV12-4, the J gene TRBJ1-5; D is possibly TRBD1 (6 bases). Trimming left V 4 bases short and J 7 bases short, with 20 bases between. CDR3 length: 16 residues. CDR3 region: CASSWQAGRGRQPQHF. The CDR3 DNA follows: TGTGCCAGCAGTTGGCAAGCGGGCAGGGGTAGGCAGCCCCAGCATTTT.

This clonotype appeared many times. The rearrangement uses TRBV6-6 and TRBJ2-5, with D possibly being TRBD1 or TRBD2 (5 bases each). The germline gives CDR1 MNHNY, CDR2 SVGAGI (reference sequence). The V end lost 2 bases, the J end lost 5 bases, and 18 bases lay between the germline ends. The CDR3 has 16 amino acids. The CDR3 sequence is CASSYPFGVGLETQYF. The CDR3 DNA reads as TGTGCCAGCAGTTACCCCTTCGGGGTGGGGCTTGAGACCCAGTACTTC.

This clonotype was seen repeatedly, ten times or more. V is TRBV18 and J is TRBJ2-3; D may be TRBD2 (5 bases). Germline CDR1 and CDR2: KGHSH and LQKENI. This CDR3 has 15 amino acids. V was pared by 3 bases and J by 3 bases, with 13 bases between. CDR3 DNA sequence: TGTGCCAGCTCACCCTCCGGGGTGCGGACAGATACGCAGTATTTT. It codes for CASSPSGVRTDTQYF.

In this sample, this clonotype turned up many times. The chain couples TRBV5-6 to TRBJ2-2; 8 bases agree with TRBD1. Germline loops: CDR1 SGHDT, CDR2 YYEEEE. The CDR3 totals 17 residues. Trimming cost V 0 bases and J 4 bases; bases outside gene matches: 8. CDR3 sequence reads: CASSLVVWDRITGELFF. The CDR3 bases are TGTGCCAGCAGCTTGGTGGTGTGGGACAGGATCACCGGGGAGCTGTTTTTT.

This clonotype has a count of ten or more. The chain recombines TRBV12-3 or TRBV12-4 with TRBJ2-2; D gene ambiguous. The CDR3 runs to 13 residues. V was cut by 7 bases and J by 4 bases, with 10 bases left in between. CDR3 nucleotide sequence: TGTGCCAGCACCCACCTATTCACCGGGGAGCTGTTTTTT. It translates to CASTHLFTGELFF.

This clonotype was recorded at least ten times. V gene TRBV29-1 combines with J gene TRBJ2-3; D remains unclear. Per the germline V gene, CDR1 is SQVTM and CDR2 is ANQGSEA. This CDR3 has 13 amino acids. V lost 4 bases, J lost 2 bases, and 10 bases lay in between. The CDR3 coding sequence is TGCAGCGTTGTCCAGGCATTCACAGATACGCAGTATTTT. Translation gives CSVVQAFTDTQYF.

The chain is built from TRBV20-1 and TRBJ1-2, with D possibly matching TRBD1 (5 bases). In germline, CDR1 is DFQATT, CDR2 SNEGSKA (reference sequence). Trimming removed 7 bases at V and 4 bases at J, with 13 bases between. The CDR3 consists of 12 residues. CDR3 in amino acids: CSVLPGTYGYTF. The CDR3 coding sequence is TGCAGTGTCCTTCCGGGGACCTATGGCTACACCTTC.

This sequence joins TRBV7-2 and TRBJ2-7; TRBD2 matches at 8 bases. CDR3 size: 13 residues. The V gene's germline CDR1 is SGHTA and CDR2 FQGNSA. V trimming: 3 bases; J trimming: 6 bases; junction bases outside the gene matches: 4. The CDR3 here is CASSFIAGSEQYV. The CDR3 DNA reads as TGTGCCAGCAGCTTCATAGCGGGGTCCGAGCAGTACGTC.

This chain's CDR3 is CASREEGETQYF. In nucleotides, the CDR3 is TGCGCCAGCAGGGAAGAGGGAGAGACCCAGTACTTC. The chain couples TRBV5-1 to TRBJ2-5, with D possibly TRBD2 on 5 matching bases. This CDR3 spans 12 amino acids. The V and J ends lost 5 bases and 4 bases respectively, with 9 bases between them. Germline V gene data show CDR1 as SGHRS and CDR2 as YFSETQ.

This clonotype has at least ten counts. DNA for the CDR3: TGTGCCAGCAGTTTATTAAGTAGGATTGGCCGTACGAGGTCTGGGGCCAACGTCCTGACTTTC. Residues: CASSLLSRIGRTRSGANVLTF. V usage is TRBV28 and J usage is TRBJ2-6; no reliable D call. Trimming removed 1 base at V and 1 base at J, with 23 bases between. The CDR3 sequence is 21 residues long. Germline V gene sequence: CDR1 MDHEN, CDR2 SYDVKM.

Concerning this clonotype itself: This may arise from a read error, as a much more abundant clone is one base away. The CDR3 DNA reads as TGTGCCAGCAGCCGAACTAGCTCTGAGCAGTTCTTC. This encodes CASSRTSSEQFF. This chain joins TRBV4-2 and TRBJ2-1, with D maybe TRBD2 (6 bases). This CDR3 is built from 12 residues. CDR1 LGHNA and CDR2 YNFKEQ come from the germline V gene. V lost 4 bases to trimming and J lost 9 bases, with 10 bases between them.

This clonotype has at least ten counts. The V and J genes are TRBV5-1 and TRBJ1-6; no clear D. The CDR3 is 17 amino acids. Trimming stripped 1 base from V and 0 bases from J, with 11 bases between. Germline V gives CDR1 SGHRS, CDR2 YFSETQ. This CDR3 is CASSLKDPSSYNSPLHF. The CDR3 coding sequence is TGCGCCAGCAGCTTGAAGGACCCGAGCTCCTATAATTCACCCCTCCACTTT.